This T cell receptor beta chain was sequenced in a study of T-cell reconstitution after alpha-beta-depleted transplantation in children. General study findings and limits: T-cell counts and diversity at one year post-transplant came mainly from newly produced T cells.

Worth noting for this clonotype: As yet, its antigen is unknown.

The TCRbeta library was prepared with unique molecular identifiers. Using its own MiXCR run on the PCR reads, TCRdb lists one record per CDR3 protein. In the table there are about 420,000 distinct CDR3 sequences, roughly 15% of which are singletons. The sequenced sample was PBMCs, mostly from graft donor cells, obtained 360 days after TCRalphabeta/CD19-depleted stem cell transplant. This receptor was obtained from a boy in the first two years of life who had a stem cell transplant for Wiskott-Aldrich syndrome, so the T cells may come from the graft donor.

The CDR3 loop reads CASSLEGEQPQHF. CDR3 in DNA: TGCGCCAGCAGCTTGGAGGGGGAGCAGCCCCAGCATTTT. The chain carries TRBV5-1 and TRBJ1-5; D possibly corresponds to TRBD1 (6 bases). V was shortened by 0 bases and J by 7 bases, with 8 bases between the two germline ends. The CDR3 extends over 13 amino acids. Germline V gives CDR1 SGHRS, CDR2 YFSETQ.